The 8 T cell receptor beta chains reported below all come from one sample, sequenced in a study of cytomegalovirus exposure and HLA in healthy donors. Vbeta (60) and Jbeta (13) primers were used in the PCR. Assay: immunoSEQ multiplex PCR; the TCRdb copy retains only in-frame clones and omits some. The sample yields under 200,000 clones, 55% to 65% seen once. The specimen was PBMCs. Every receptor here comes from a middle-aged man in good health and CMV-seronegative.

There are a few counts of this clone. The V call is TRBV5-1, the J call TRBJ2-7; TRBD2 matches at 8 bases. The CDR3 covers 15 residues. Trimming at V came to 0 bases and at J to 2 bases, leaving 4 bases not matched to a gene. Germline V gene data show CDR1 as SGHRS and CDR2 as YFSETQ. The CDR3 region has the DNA TGCGCCAGCAGCTTGGGAGTTAGCGGGACCTACGAGCAGTACTTC. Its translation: CASSLGVSGTYEQYF. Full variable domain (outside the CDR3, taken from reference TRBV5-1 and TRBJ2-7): KAGVTQTPRYLIKTRGQQVTLSCSPISGHRSVSWYQQTPGQGLQFLFEYFSETQRNKGNFPGRFSGRQFSNSRSEMNVSTLELGDSALYLCASSLGVSGTYEQYFGPGTRLTVT.

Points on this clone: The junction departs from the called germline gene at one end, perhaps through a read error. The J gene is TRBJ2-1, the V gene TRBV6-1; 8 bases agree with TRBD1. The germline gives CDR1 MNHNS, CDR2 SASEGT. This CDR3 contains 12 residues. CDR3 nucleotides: TGTGCCAGCAGTGAAAGGGACAGGCCGGCGCTCTTC. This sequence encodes CASSERDRPALF.

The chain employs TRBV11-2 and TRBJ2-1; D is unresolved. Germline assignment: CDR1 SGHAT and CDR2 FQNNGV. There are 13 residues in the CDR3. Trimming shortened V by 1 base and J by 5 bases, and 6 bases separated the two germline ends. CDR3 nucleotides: TGTGCCAGCAGCTTAGGGCGGAACAATGAGCAGTTCTTC. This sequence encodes CASSLGRNNEQFF.

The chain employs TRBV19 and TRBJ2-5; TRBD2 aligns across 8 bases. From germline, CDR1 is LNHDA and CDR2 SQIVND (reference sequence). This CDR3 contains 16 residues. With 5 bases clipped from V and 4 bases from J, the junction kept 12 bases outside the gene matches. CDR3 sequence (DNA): TGTGCCAGTAGTGACCGGACGGGAGGGGGTAGAGAGACCCAGTACTTC. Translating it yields CASSDRTGGGRETQYF.

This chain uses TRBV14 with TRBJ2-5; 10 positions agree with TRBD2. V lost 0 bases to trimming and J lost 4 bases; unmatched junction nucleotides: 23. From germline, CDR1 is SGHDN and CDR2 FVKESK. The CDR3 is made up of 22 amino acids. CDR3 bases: TGTGCCAGCAGCCAAGATAAGGGATGGCAGCGGGGGGGCCCTGGTAGCGGAGAGACCCAGTACTTC. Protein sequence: CASSQDKGWQRGGPGSGETQYF.

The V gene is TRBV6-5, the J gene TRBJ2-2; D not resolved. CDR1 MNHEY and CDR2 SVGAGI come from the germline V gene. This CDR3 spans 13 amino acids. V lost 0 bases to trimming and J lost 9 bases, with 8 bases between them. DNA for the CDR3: TGTGCCAGCAGTTACTCGAGTCTCCGGGAGCTGTTTTTT. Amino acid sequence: CASSYSSLRELFF.

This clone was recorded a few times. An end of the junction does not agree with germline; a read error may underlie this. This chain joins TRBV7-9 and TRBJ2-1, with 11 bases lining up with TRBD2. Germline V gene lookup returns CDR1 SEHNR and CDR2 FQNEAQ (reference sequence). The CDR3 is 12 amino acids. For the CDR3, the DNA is TGTTCCAGCCGGGGACTAGCGGACCTGTGGTTCTTC. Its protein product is CSSRGLADLWFF.

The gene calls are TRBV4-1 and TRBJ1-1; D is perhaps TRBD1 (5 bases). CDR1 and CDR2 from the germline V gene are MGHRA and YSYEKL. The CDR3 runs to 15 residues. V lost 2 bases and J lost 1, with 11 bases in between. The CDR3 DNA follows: TGCGCCAGCAGCCAACAAGGGGTGGCGAACACTGAAGCTTTCTTT. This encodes CASSQQGVANTEAFF.